This entry lists 15 T cell receptor beta chains sequenced from one sample in a study of CXCR3-negative and CXCR3-positive naive CD8 T cells. The study's findings and limits: CXCR3-positive naive cells carried more hydrophobic TRB CDR3s than CXCR3-negative ones.

Antigens of these TCRs are unknown. The study made its TRB cDNA libraries by 5' RACE, adding UMI labels. TCRdb re-called the 5' RACE reads and shows each CDR3 protein once, DNA omitted. The repertoire table contains around 6,800 distinct CDR3 sequences. The sequencing sample was made of naive CXCR3+ CD8+ T cells from blood. Sample subset: CD45RO-CCR7+CD27+CD95- naive CD8+ T cells expressing CXCR3 (TNR3+). The receptors stem from a human donor in good health. Some clones in this sample may be carry-over from other donors' samples.

This chain joins TRBV12-3 or TRBV12-4 and TRBJ1-1; the D call of TRBD1 rests on TCRdb alone, since no DNA is present to check it. The CDR3 contains 12 residues. The CDR3 protein is CASSPDRAKAFF.

This clonotype shows up as medium-sized by frequency. The gene calls are TRBV12-3 or TRBV12-4 and TRBJ2-1; TCRdb's assignment of TRBD2 cannot be checked, as there is no DNA. The length of the CDR3 is 14 residues. CDR3 in amino acids: CASRDSLALNEQFF.

Considering frequency, this clonotype is medium-sized. The rearrangement links TRBV6-5 to TRBJ1-6; with no DNA, the TCRdb D assignment of TRBD1 cannot be verified. The V gene's germline CDR1 is MNHEY and CDR2 SVGAGI. The CDR3 extends over 14 amino acids. The chain's CDR3 is CASIPGPYNSPLHF.

This clonotype is labeled medium-sized based on frequency. The genes are TRBV7-8 and TRBJ2-7. This CDR3 comprises 14 residues. From germline, CDR1 is SGHVS and CDR2 FQNEAQ. The CDR3 loop is CASSLAGSPYEQYF.

Considering frequency, this clonotype is medium-sized. The V gene is TRBV29-1, the J gene TRBJ2-1; the TCRdb call, TRBD2, lacks DNA for checking. Per germline, CDR1 SQVTM and CDR2 ANQGSEA. This CDR3 region has 17 residues. The CDR3 is CSVAGIPLQIGHNEQFF.

The V call is TRBV2, the J call TRBJ2-2; TCRdb's assignment of TRBD1 cannot be checked, as there is no DNA. CDR1 and CDR2 (germline): SNHLY, FYNNEI. CDR3 length equals 19 residues. The CDR3 protein is CASSVSGEFGTGHTGELFF.

The chain combines TRBV10-3 with TRBJ2-1; TCRdb designates TRBD2, a call that cannot be tested without DNA. CDR1 is ENHRY, CDR2 SYGVKD, per germline. This CDR3 contains 15 residues. This chain's CDR3 is CAISEPGGPGNEQFF.

V usage is TRBV19 and J usage is TRBJ2-1; there is no DNA to check the TCRdb D call of TRBD1. Germline-derived CDR1 and CDR2 are LNHDA and SQIVND (reference sequence). This CDR3 is built from 13 residues. The CDR3 region is CASSTGQGNEQFF. Filled out from reference TRBV19 and TRBJ2-1, the complete variable domain reads DGGITQSPKYLFRKEGQNVTLSCEQNLNHDAMYWYRQDPGQGLRLIYYSQIVNDFQKGDIAEGYSVSREKKESFPLTVTSAQKNPTAFYLCASSTGQGNEQFFGPGTRLTVL.

This clonotype registers medium-sized (0.01 to 0.1%) by frequency. This sequence joins TRBV7-9 and TRBJ2-1; checking the TCRdb D call of TRBD1 is not possible without DNA. The CDR3 totals 16 residues. Germline CDR1 reads SEHNR; CDR2 reads FQNEAQ (reference sequence). The CDR3 sequence is CASSTPGQGEDNEQFF. Complete variable domain (other parts from reference TRBV7-9 and TRBJ2-1): DTGVSQNPRHKITKRGQNVTFRCDPISEHNRLYWYRQTLGQGPEFLTYFQNEAQLEKSRLLSDRFSAERPKGSFSTLEIQRTEQGDSAMYLCASSTPGQGEDNEQFFGPGTRLTVL.

J is TRBJ2-1 and V is TRBV2. Germline V gene sequence: CDR1 SNHLY, CDR2 FYNNEI. The CDR3 is 18 amino acids. CDR3 region: CASSQRHGTGALYNEQFF.

The chain joins TRBV29-1 to TRBJ2-3. This CDR3 is 15 amino acids long. Germline assignment: CDR1 SQVTM and CDR2 ANQGSEA. CDR3 region: CSVAEIKAATDTQYF.

In terms of frequency, this clonotype is medium-sized. The chain employs TRBV5-1 and TRBJ2-7; the D call of TRBD1 rests on TCRdb alone, since no DNA is present to check it. The germline CDR1 and CDR2 sequences are SGHRS and YFSETQ. There are 15 residues in the CDR3. The CDR3 here is CASSLGQGVPYEQYF.

V gene TRBV2 combines with J gene TRBJ2-4; lacking DNA, the TRBD2 call made by TCRdb goes unchecked. Germline CDR1 is SNHLY and CDR2 is FYNNEI. The CDR3 spans 18 residues. Here the CDR3 reads CASSDGASGILAKNIQYF. Full variable domain (missing parts from reference TRBV2 and TRBJ2-4): EPEVTQTPSHQVTQMGQEVILRCVPISNHLYFYWYRQILGQKVEFLVSFYNNEISEKSEIFDDQFSVERPDGSNFTLKIRSTKLEDSAMYFCASSDGASGILAKNIQYFGAGTRLSVL.

The chain has TRBV20-1 and TRBJ2-1; the D call from TCRdb, TRBD1, cannot be confirmed without DNA. CDR3 length: 14 amino acids. Germline lookup yields CDR1 DFQATT and CDR2 SNEGSKA (reference sequence). The CDR3 sequence: CSAKAGQGWNEQFF.

This clonotype is deemed medium-sized by its frequency. This chain connects TRBV29-1 to TRBJ1-1. In germline, CDR1 is SQVTM, CDR2 ANQGSEA. The CDR3 has 12 residues. The CDR3: CSVEGWGTEAFF.